This record concerns one T cell receptor (beta chain) sequence. This table comes from immunoSEQ multiplex PCR, and its TCRdb copy is limited to in-frame clones, with some not included. The table has 62,000 or so clones, approximately 78% seen once; the top ten hold approximately 15%. The CDR3 length is 13 residues. From germline, CDR1 is SGHAT and CDR2 FQNNGV. V lost 3 bases and J 8 bases, leaving 13 bases between the germline ends. The record originates from a study of blood T cell repertoires in COVID-19. Study-wide context: Samples of COVID-19 (acute and convalescent) were obtained from the United States, Italy and Spain.

The receptor comes from a man aged 55 to 70 with COVID-19, enrolled during active disease. Sequencing used peripheral blood. The chain couples TRBV11-2 to TRBJ1-2; D call uncertain. CDR3 sequence reads: CASSLAQRNGYTF. The CDR3 bases are TGTGCCAGCAGCTTGGCCCAGCGAAACGGCTACACCTTC.